Following are 7 T cell receptor beta chains from one sample sequenced in a study of blood T cell repertoires in COVID-19. Measured with immunoSEQ multiplex PCR; TCRdb has only the in-frame clones, and not every one. Of roughly 97,000 clones listed, 90% are singletons. Sequencing was done on a sample of peripheral blood. These receptors all stem from a man aged 55 to 70 with acute or convalescent COVID-19.

CDR3 loop: CASSRQHNTGELFF. CDR3 bases: TGTGCCAGCAGCCGCCAACACAACACCGGGGAGCTGTTTTTT. The chain carries TRBV7-2 and TRBJ2-2; D gene unclear. The CDR3 runs to 14 residues. The ends were cut back, 5 bases at V and 2 bases at J, with 9 bases in the middle. Germline V gives CDR1 SGHTA, CDR2 FQGNSA. The variable domain in full, completed from reference TRBV7-2 and TRBJ2-2, reads GAGVSQSPSNKVTEKGKDVELRCDPISGHTALYWYRQSLGQGLEFLIYFQGNSAPDKSGLPSDRFSAERTGGSVSTLTIQRTQQEDSAVYLCASSRQHNTGELFFGEGSRLTVL.

This sequence joins TRBV15 and TRBJ2-3, with a tentative D call TRBD2 (6 bases). The germline V and J ends were trimmed by 0 bases and 1 base, with 8 bases remaining between them. This CDR3 is 15 amino acids long. CDR1 and CDR2 (germline): LNHNV, YYDKDF (reference sequence). The CDR3 loop is CATSREGGRTDTQYF. CDR3 nucleotides: TGTGCCACCAGCAGAGAGGGAGGCCGCACAGATACGCAGTATTTT.

This chain links TRBV7-2 with TRBJ2-3; 8 positions match TRBD1. The trim removed 3 bases at V and 5 bases at J, leaving 4 bases unmatched. The length of the CDR3 is 14 residues. CDR1 SGHTA and CDR2 FQGNSA come from the germline V gene. The CDR3 here is CASSFGDRRDTQYF. The CDR3 nucleotides are TGTGCCAGCAGCTTCGGGGACAGGCGAGATACGCAGTATTTT.

The rearrangement joins TRBV7-9 to TRBJ1-1, with D possibly TRBD1 on 5 matching bases. Trimming cost V 6 bases and J 8 bases, with 10 bases left between them. The CDR3 runs 11 residues. From germline, CDR1 is SEHNR and CDR2 FQNEAQ (reference sequence). The CDR3 DNA follows: TGTGCCAGCAGTTCCACAGGAGAAGCTTTCTTT. This encodes CASSSTGEAFF.

The rearrangement uses TRBV20-1 and TRBJ1-2; D not resolved. CDR1 is DFQATT and CDR2 is SNEGSKA in the germline V gene (reference sequence). This CDR3 is 15 amino acids long. V lost 3 bases, J lost 8 bases, and 22 bases lay in between. CDR3 DNA sequence: TGCAGTGCTAGTAGCGGCCAGGCCCCTGGAAGAGGCTACACCTTC. It codes for CSASSGQAPGRGYTF.

The rearrangement joins TRBV6-5 to TRBJ1-2, with D tentatively TRBD1 (5 bases). Germline V gene sequence: CDR1 MNHEY, CDR2 SVGAGI. This CDR3 region has 12 residues. V lost 8 bases and J 1 base, leaving 8 bases between the germline ends. CDR3 in DNA: TGTGCCAGCGGGGGGATTAACTATGGCTACACCTTC. This encodes CASGGINYGYTF.

The chain carries TRBV5-7 and TRBJ1-5, with D tentatively TRBD1 (5 bases). TRBV5-7 is sorted into the ORF group, with uncertain function. CDR3 length: 18 residues. Trimming pared 1 base from V and 0 bases from J, leaving 17 bases between. CDR3 protein: CASSLRTTSFYSNQPQHF. The CDR3 bases are TGTGCCAGCAGCTTGCGGACAACGTCCTTCTATAGCAATCAGCCCCAGCATTTT.